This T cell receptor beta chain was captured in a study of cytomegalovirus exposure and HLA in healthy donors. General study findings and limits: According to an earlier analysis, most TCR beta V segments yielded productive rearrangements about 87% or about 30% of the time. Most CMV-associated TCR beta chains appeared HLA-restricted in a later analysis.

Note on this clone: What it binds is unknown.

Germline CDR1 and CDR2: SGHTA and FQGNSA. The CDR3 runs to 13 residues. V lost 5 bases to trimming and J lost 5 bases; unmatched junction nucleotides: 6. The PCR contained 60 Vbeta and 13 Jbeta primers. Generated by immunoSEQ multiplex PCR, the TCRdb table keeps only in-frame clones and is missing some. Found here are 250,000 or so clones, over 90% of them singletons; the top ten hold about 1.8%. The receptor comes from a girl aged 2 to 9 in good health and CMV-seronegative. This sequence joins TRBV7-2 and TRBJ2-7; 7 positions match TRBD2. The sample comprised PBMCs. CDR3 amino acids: CASSPLGRNEQYF. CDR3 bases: TGTGCCAGCAGCCCCCTCGGGAGGAACGAGCAGTACTTC.